The clone carrying this T cell receptor (beta chain) occurred many times. The V end was cut by 7 bases, the J end by 3 bases, with 12 bases between. Germline assignment: CDR1 ENHRY and CDR2 SYGVKD. This CDR3 is 14 amino acids long. Each TCR transcript was tagged with a 10-nucleotide random UMI during 5'RACE. TCRdb independently ran MiXCR on the 5' RACE reads; one entry per CDR3 protein. Altogether about 59,000 distinct CDR3 sequences are present, less than 25% being singletons, with the ten largest covering 4.6%. These data are taken from a study of neurological immune-mediated disorders. Time point meaning: technical triplicate 2.

The V call is TRBV10-3, the J call TRBJ2-2; D might be TRBD2 (5 bases). The receptor's source is a man aged 60-69 years with HTLV-1-associated myelopathy (HAM/TSP). Sequenced: PBMCs. The CDR3 DNA is TGTGCCATCAAAGCTAGCCGGGACACCGGGGAGCTGTTTTTT. Its translation: CAIKASRDTGELFF.